The 31 T cell receptor beta chains reported below all come from one sample, sequenced in a study of OX40 agonist ivuxolimab in advanced cancers. Sequenced by immunoSEQ multiplex PCR; TCRdb stores in-frame clones only, minus some. The sample holds roughly 130,000 clones, 93% seen once. The material was CD4+ or CD8+ T cells sorted from blood, obtained in a trial of the OX40 agonist ivuxolimab. The receptors here all came from an adult with an advanced solid tumor such as melanoma, head and neck, liver or kidney cancer.

The rearrangement uses TRBV7-8 and TRBJ1-5; the D gene is possibly TRBD1 (6 bases). This CDR3 spans 15 amino acids. V shed 1 base and J shed 4 bases, with 11 bases lying between them. The germline CDR1 and CDR2 sequences are SGHVS and FQNEAQ. The CDR3 DNA reads as TGTGCCAGCAGCTTAGAGTGGCAGGGGAATCAGCCCCAGCATTTT. Translated, it gives CASSLEWQGNQPQHF. Full variable domain (missing parts from reference TRBV7-8 and TRBJ1-5): GAGVSQSPRYKVAKRGQDVALRCDPISGHVSLFWYQQALGQGPEFLTYFQNEAQLDKSGLPSDRFFAERPEGSVSTLKIQRTQQEDSAVYLCASSLEWQGNQPQHFGDGTRLSIL.

The J gene is TRBJ1-1, the V gene TRBV5-6; D is ambiguous. CDR1 is SGHDT and CDR2 is YYEEEE in the germline V gene. The CDR3 totals 13 residues. Between the trimmed V and J ends, which lost 3 bases and 5 bases, there was a span of 11 bases. CDR3 sequence reads: CASSSPPRTEAFF. CDR3 coding DNA: TGTGCCAGCAGCTCCCCCCCACGGACTGAAGCTTTCTTT.

The genes are TRBV2 and TRBJ2-7; TRBD1 matches 7 bases. The length of the CDR3 is 14 residues. With 4 bases clipped from V and 4 bases from J, the junction kept 7 bases outside the gene matches. CDR1 and CDR2 from the germline V gene are SNHLY and FYNNEI. CDR3 protein: CASSVGQAHYEQYF. The CDR3 DNA is TGTGCCAGCAGTGTAGGACAGGCCCATTACGAGCAGTACTTC.

This chain links TRBV6-6 with TRBJ1-1; tentatively, D is TRBD1 (5 bases). The V end lost 0 bases, the J end lost 3 bases, and 8 bases lay between the germline ends. Per germline, CDR1 MNHNY and CDR2 SVGAGI (reference sequence). The CDR3 contains 14 residues. The CDR3 bases are TGTGCCAGCAGTTACTCTGGGGGGTACACTGAAGCTTTCTTT. Its translation is CASSYSGGYTEAFF.

The chain carries TRBV28 and TRBJ1-1; no firm D call. V was pared by 5 bases and J by 2 bases, with 15 bases between. The CDR3 totals 15 residues. Per the germline V gene, CDR1 is MDHEN and CDR2 is SYDVKM. The CDR3 DNA is TGTGCCAGCAGTCTCTATTCGGGAGTTAACACTGAAGCTTTCTTT. Translation gives CASSLYSGVNTEAFF.

The chain uses TRBV19 and TRBJ2-7; TRBD1 or TRBD2 may be the D gene (5 bases each). Trimming took 1 base from V and 0 from J, leaving 13 bases between them. The CDR3 spans 16 residues. Germline V gives CDR1 LNHDA, CDR2 SQIVND (reference sequence). CDR3 sequence: CASSIVPGPYSYEQYF. CDR3 in DNA: TGTGCCAGTAGTATAGTACCGGGGCCTTACTCCTACGAGCAGTACTTC.

The chain links TRBV7-7 to TRBJ2-2; tentatively, D is TRBD1 (5 bases). This CDR3 contains 16 residues. V lost 5 bases to trimming and J lost 1 base, with 14 bases between them. Germline V gene data show CDR1 as SSHAT and CDR2 as FNYEAQ (reference sequence). The CDR3 nucleotides are TGTGCCAGCAGCCCAAATGGGGCAGGGAACACCGGGGAGCTGTTTTTT. It is translated as CASSPNGAGNTGELFF.

This clone appeared once. The chain is built from TRBV4-2 and TRBJ2-5; possible D gene TRBD1, 6 bases. CDR3 length equals 14 residues. The V end was cut by 4 bases, the J end by 3 bases, with 12 bases between. Germline assignment: CDR1 LGHNA and CDR2 YNFKEQ. The CDR3 DNA reads as TGTGCCAGCAGCCGAGCCTGGGACAAAGAGACCCAGTACTTC. Protein: CASSRAWDKETQYF.

The chain uses TRBV18 and TRBJ1-1; 9 nucleotides line up with TRBD1. This CDR3 is built from 16 residues. Germline CDR1 KGHSH, CDR2 LQKENI. J gave up 6 bases and V 6 bases, and 14 bases lay outside the gene matches. The CDR3 sequence: CASSPMTGGDRAEAFF. The DNA for the CDR3 is TGTGCCAGCTCCCCGATGACAGGGGGGGATAGGGCTGAAGCTTTCTTT.

V is TRBV28 and J is TRBJ2-3; 16 bases align to TRBD2. Germline V gene data show CDR1 as MDHEN and CDR2 as SYDVKM. V lost 2 bases and J lost 3; bases outside the gene matches: 14. The CDR3 loop spans 21 amino acids. Here the CDR3 DNA reads TGTGCCAGCAGTTTAATACCGCCGGGACTAGCGGGAGGGCTCAAAACAGATACGCAGTATTTT. Its translation is CASSLIPPGLAGGLKTDTQYF. Supplemented by reference TRBV28 and TRBJ2-3, the full variable domain reads DVKVTQSSRYLVKRTGEKVFLECVQDMDHENMFWYRQDPGLGLRLIYFSYDVKMKEKGDIPEGYSVSREKKERFSLILESASTNQTSMYLCASSLIPPGLAGGLKTDTQYFGPGTRLTVL.

This chain joins TRBV6-1 and TRBJ1-2, with no clear D. This CDR3 is 13 amino acids long. V dropped 3 bases and J dropped 2 bases, with 7 bases sitting between them. The V gene's germline CDR1 is MNHNS and CDR2 SASEGT. The CDR3, as DNA: TGTGCCAGCAGTGATCTGGGGAACTATGGCTACACCTTC. Amino acid sequence: CASSDLGNYGYTF.

V and J are TRBV5-1 and TRBJ2-3; 10 nucleotides match TRBD1. V lost 0 bases to trimming and J lost 1 base; unmatched junction nucleotides: 5. Germline V gene sequence: CDR1 SGHRS, CDR2 YFSETQ. CDR3 length: 17 amino acids. CDR3 nucleotide sequence: TGCGCCAGCAGCTTGGGTACCGGGACAGGGGGCACAGATACGCAGTATTTT. Translation: CASSLGTGTGGTDTQYF. The full variable domain, in which reference TRBV5-1 and TRBJ2-3 provide the parts outside the CDR3, is KAGVTQTPRYLIKTRGQQVTLSCSPISGHRSVSWYQQTPGQGLQFLFEYFSETQRNKGNFPGRFSGRQFSNSRSEMNVSTLELGDSALYLCASSLGTGTGGTDTQYFGPGTRLTVL.

The chain carries TRBV2 and TRBJ2-3; 10 bases line up with TRBD2. CDR3 length equals 14 residues. Trimming cost V 8 bases and J 2 bases; bases outside gene matches: 4. CDR1 and CDR2 (germline): SNHLY, FYNNEI. CDR3 nucleotides: TGTGCCAGCTCCGGGACTAGCGTCACAGATACGCAGTATTTT. This gives the protein CASSGTSVTDTQYF.

The chain couples TRBV19 to TRBJ2-1; 7 bases map to TRBD1. Germline-derived CDR1 and CDR2 are LNHDA and SQIVND (reference sequence). This CDR3 region has 14 residues. Losses at the gene ends were 5 bases for V and 4 bases for J; bases not matched to a gene: 5. The CDR3 here is CASSWDRQYNEQFF. Written as DNA, the CDR3 is TGTGCCAGTAGTTGGGACAGACAATACAATGAGCAGTTCTTC.

The chain joins TRBV2 to TRBJ1-5; D gene unclear. CDR1 and CDR2 from the germline V gene are SNHLY and FYNNEI. Trimming stripped 5 bases from V and 0 bases from J, with 11 bases between. The CDR3 has 15 residues. This CDR3 reads CASSPLVNSNQPQHF. CDR3 nucleotide sequence: TGTGCCAGCAGTCCCCTGGTCAATAGCAATCAGCCCCAGCATTTT.

The rearrangement links TRBV12-1 to TRBJ1-5. TRBV12-1 is flagged as a pseudogene. This CDR3 spans 14 amino acids. The CDR3 bases are TGTGCCAGCAGCTTTGTAGGGACCCCCGGGCCCCAGCATTTT. Protein sequence: CASSFVGTPGPQHF.

The V call is TRBV11-2, the J call TRBJ2-1, with 10 bases aligning to TRBD2. V was pared by 5 bases and J by 3 bases, with 13 bases of the junction left unmatched. Per the germline V gene, CDR1 is SGHAT and CDR2 is FQNNGV. The CDR3 totals 18 residues. CDR3 bases: TGTGCCAGCAGCCCCCGCCTAGCGGGAGAAGGAGGCTACAATGAGCAGTTCTTC. This sequence encodes CASSPRLAGEGGYNEQFF.

This clone was recorded only once. The chain has TRBV13 and TRBJ2-7; 8 bases map to TRBD2. CDR1 is PRHDT, CDR2 FYEKMQ, per germline (reference sequence). This CDR3 is built from 19 residues. The trim removed 5 bases at V and 0 bases at J, leaving 18 bases unmatched. Here the CDR3 reads CASSPQPVKRGPSSYEQYF. The CDR3 DNA sequence: TGTGCCAGCAGCCCCCAACCTGTGAAGCGGGGGCCGAGCTCCTACGAGCAGTACTTC. The full variable domain, completed using reference TRBV13 and TRBJ2-7, is AAGVIQSPRHLIKEKRETATLKCYPIPRHDTVYWYQQGPGQDPQFLISFYEKMQSDKGSIPDRFSAQQFSDYHSELNMSSLELGDSALYFCASSPQPVKRGPSSYEQYFGPGTRLTVT.

The rearrangement links TRBV10-3 to TRBJ2-4; maybe TRBD2 (6 bases). The CDR3 is 15 amino acids. Looked up from germline, CDR1 is ENHRY and CDR2 is SYGVKD. V was clipped by 1 base and J by 9 bases, with 16 bases between them. CDR3 residues: CAISEWEAGMSIQYF. The DNA of the CDR3 is TGTGCCATCAGTGAGTGGGAGGCAGGTATGAGCATTCAGTACTTC.

V gene TRBV5-1 combines with J gene TRBJ1-2; D is unclear. There are 14 residues in the CDR3. V gave up 2 bases and J gave up 4 bases, with 12 bases separating them. The germline CDR1 and CDR2 sequences are SGHRS and YFSETQ. As DNA, the CDR3 is TGCGCCAGCAGCTTCCAAACACCATCCTATGGCTACACCTTC. Amino acid sequence: CASSFQTPSYGYTF.

The genes are TRBV18 and TRBJ2-5; no clear D. From germline, CDR1 is KGHSH and CDR2 LQKENI. The length of the CDR3 is 13 residues. Trimming shortened V by 2 bases and J by 2 bases, and 6 bases separated the two germline ends. Here the CDR3 reads CASSPVQQETQYF. DNA for the CDR3: TGTGCCAGCTCACCAGTGCAGCAAGAGACCCAGTACTTC.

The J gene is TRBJ2-2, the V gene TRBV18; D gene uncertain. CDR1 is KGHSH, CDR2 LQKENI, per germline. V lost 2 bases and J lost 1, with 8 bases in between. The CDR3 is 15 residues long. Here the CDR3 reads CASSPSTGNTGELFF. CDR3 nucleotides: TGTGCCAGCTCACCATCCACGGGGAACACCGGGGAGCTGTTTTTT.

The chain links TRBV6-6 to TRBJ2-3; D is perhaps TRBD1 (5 bases). V lost 5 bases, J lost 14 bases, and 20 bases lay in between. The V gene's germline CDR1 is MNHNY and CDR2 SVGAGI (reference sequence). The CDR3 length is 13 residues. The CDR3, as DNA: TGTGCCAGCAGTCCCAACCAGGGTCTGGAGCGGTATTTT. Encoded protein: CASSPNQGLERYF.

The chain uses TRBV7-8 and TRBJ2-1; no reliable D call. Germline V gene lookup returns CDR1 SGHVS and CDR2 FQNEAQ. V lost 7 bases, J lost 3 bases, and 13 bases lay in between. The CDR3 covers 14 residues. The CDR3 DNA sequence: TGTGCCAGCAACCGACGGAGAGGCTACAATGAGCAGTTCTTC. This encodes CASNRRRGYNEQFF.

This chain uses TRBV19 with TRBJ2-5; 9 bases match TRBD2. The CDR3 has 18 amino acids. CDR1 is LNHDA, CDR2 SQIVND, per germline (reference sequence). The V segment lost 6 bases and the J segment 7 bases; nucleotides outside the gene matches: 21. The CDR3 here is CASSNRGFAGGPSGTQYF. For the CDR3, the DNA is TGTGCCAGTAGCAACCGCGGCTTTGCGGGAGGGCCGAGCGGGACCCAGTACTTC.

This clone is a singleton in its sample. The chain has TRBV27 and TRBJ1-3; D perhaps matches TRBD1 (6 bases). Trimming removed 5 bases from V and 4 bases from J, with 9 bases in between. The CDR3 is 13 residues long. Germline-derived CDR1 and CDR2 are MNHEY and SMNVEV (reference sequence). In nucleotides, the CDR3 is TGTGCCAGCAGTCGGGACATCGGAAACACCATATATTTT. This encodes CASSRDIGNTIYF.

V and J are TRBV19 and TRBJ2-7; D possibly corresponds to TRBD1 (5 bases). The CDR3 runs to 13 residues. V was cut by 4 bases and J by 0 bases, with 7 bases left in between. The germline CDR1 and CDR2 sequences are LNHDA and SQIVND (reference sequence). CDR3 in amino acids: CASSRQSSYEQYF. As DNA, the CDR3 is TGTGCCAGTAGTAGACAGAGCTCCTACGAGCAGTACTTC.

Turning to this clone: The identical CDR3 is also encoded by other nucleotide sequences in the sample. The CDR3 protein is CASSSPPDTQYF. The CDR3 region has the DNA TGTGCCAGCAGTTCCCCCCCAGATACGCAGTATTTT. The chain links TRBV28 to TRBJ2-3; D call uncertain. The CDR3 consists of 12 residues. V gave up 4 bases and J gave up 4 bases, with 6 bases separating them. Germline values: CDR1 MDHEN, CDR2 SYDVKM.

This rearrangement joins TRBV5-6 to TRBJ2-1; no clear D gene. The V gene lost 2 bases and the J gene lost 6 bases, with 9 bases spanning the gap. CDR3 length: 13 amino acids. Germline CDR1 reads SGHDT; CDR2 reads YYEEEE. CDR3: CASSFRPSNEQFF. Here the CDR3 DNA reads TGTGCCAGCAGCTTTCGACCCAGCAATGAGCAGTTCTTC.

V usage is TRBV29-1 and J usage is TRBJ1-3, with unresolved D. The V gene lost 6 bases and the J gene lost 0 bases, with 6 bases spanning the gap. CDR1 is SQVTM and CDR2 is ANQGSEA in the germline V gene. The CDR3 is 12 residues long. The CDR3 DNA reads TGCAGCGTCCGGAGCTCTGGAAACACCATATATTTT. It specifies CSVRSSGNTIYF.

The chain joins TRBV7-2 to TRBJ1-1; D is unresolved. V lost 5 bases to trimming and J lost 1 base, with 8 bases between them. Per the germline V gene, CDR1 is SGHTA and CDR2 is FQGNSA. The CDR3 sequence is 13 residues long. The CDR3 DNA follows: TGTGCCAGCAGCCACGTACCGAACACTGAAGCTTTCTTT. Its protein product is CASSHVPNTEAFF.